The 27 T cell receptor beta chains reported below all come from one sample, sequenced in a study of OX40 agonist ivuxolimab in advanced cancers. The method was immunoSEQ multiplex PCR; TCRdb's version includes in-frame clones alone and lacks a portion of them. This sample has approximately 26,000 clones; 83% occur once, and the top ten carry 12%. The source was CD4+ or CD8+ T cells sorted from blood, collected in a trial of the OX40 agonist ivuxolimab. These receptors originate from an adult with an advanced solid tumor such as melanoma, head and neck, liver or kidney cancer.

The V gene is TRBV11-2, the J gene TRBJ2-1; TRBD1 agrees at 7 bases. With V trimmed by 3 bases and J by 9 bases, 11 bases remained unmatched. The CDR3 spans 15 residues. Germline CDR1 reads SGHAT; CDR2 reads FQNNGV. CDR3 region: CASSLPRQGLIEQFF. In nucleotides, the CDR3 is TGTGCCAGCAGCTTGCCAAGACAGGGATTGATTGAGCAGTTCTTC.

This chain connects TRBV13 to TRBJ2-7; 7 bases fit TRBD2. Germline CDR1 is PRHDT and CDR2 is FYEKMQ (reference sequence). Trimming cost V 4 bases and J 5 bases; bases outside gene matches: 14. There are 16 residues in the CDR3. CDR3 sequence reads: CASSSLLATRGDEQYF. As DNA, the CDR3 is TGTGCCAGCAGCTCCCTACTAGCGACCAGAGGGGACGAGCAGTACTTC.

The genes are TRBV5-1 and TRBJ2-7; TRBD1 aligns across 12 bases. Per germline, CDR1 SGHRS and CDR2 YFSETQ. V shed 1 base, J shed 7 bases, and the junction held 12 bases outside the gene matches. The CDR3 contains 17 residues. CDR3: CASSLSTGTGGAGEQYF. The CDR3 DNA sequence: TGCGCCAGCAGCTTGTCAACCGGGACAGGGGGCGCGGGGGAGCAGTACTTC.

This clone was detected only once. The V gene is TRBV11-2, the J gene TRBJ1-1, with D tentatively TRBD1 (5 bases). The CDR3 has 14 residues. Germline CDR1 and CDR2: SGHAT and FQNNGV. V was cut by 5 bases and J by 5 bases, with 15 bases left in between. As DNA, the CDR3 is TGTGCCAGCAGCCTCGGGGCAGGGAAGACTGAAGCTTTCTTT. Its protein product is CASSLGAGKTEAFF.

Only a few counts were recorded for this clone. This chain uses TRBV6-5 with TRBJ1-5, with D perhaps matching TRBD1 (5 bases). The germline CDR1 and CDR2 sequences are MNHEY and SVGAGI. Trimming removed 0 bases from V and 7 bases from J, with 13 bases in between. The CDR3 has 15 amino acids. This chain's CDR3 is CASSYSIGGGQPQHF. Written as DNA, the CDR3 is TGTGCCAGCAGTTACTCGATAGGTGGGGGGCAGCCCCAGCATTTT.

The V and J genes are TRBV7-2 and TRBJ1-6; TRBD1 is a possible D gene (5 bases). In germline, CDR1 is SGHTA, CDR2 FQGNSA. The CDR3 has 16 amino acids. Between the trimmed V and J ends, which lost 4 bases and 7 bases, there was a span of 17 bases. CDR3 bases: TGTGCCAGCAGCTGGGGGGGGTATACCATAAATTCACCCCTCCACTTT. Its translation: CASSWGGYTINSPLHF. Variable domain in full (rest from reference TRBV7-2 and TRBJ1-6): GAGVSQSPSNKVTEKGKDVELRCDPISGHTALYWYRQSLGQGLEFLIYFQGNSAPDKSGLPSDRFSAERTGGSVSTLTIQRTQQEDSAVYLCASSWGGYTINSPLHFGNGTRLTVT.

This clone was seen more than once but under ten times. The rearrangement links TRBV2 to TRBJ2-2; the D gene is possibly TRBD2 (6 bases). Germline-derived CDR1 and CDR2 are SNHLY and FYNNEI. The CDR3 has 16 amino acids. The ends were cut back, 3 bases at V and 0 bases at J, with 11 bases in the middle. The CDR3 DNA reads as TGTGCCAGCAGTGATTTAGGGACTTCGAACACCGGGGAGCTGTTTTTT. Protein product: CASSDLGTSNTGELFF. The variable domain in full, with the rest retrieved from reference TRBV2 and TRBJ2-2, is EPEVTQTPSHQVTQMGQEVILRCVPISNHLYFYWYRQILGQKVEFLVSFYNNEISEKSEIFDDQFSVERPDGSNFTLKIRSTKLEDSAMYFCASSDLGTSNTGELFFGEGSRLTVL.

This clone has more than one count but fewer than ten. The chain couples TRBV5-1 to TRBJ1-1; perhaps TRBD1 as D (6 bases). This CDR3 is built from 14 residues. The germline V gene has CDR1 SGHRS and CDR2 YFSETQ. V lost 7 bases and J 5 bases, leaving 18 bases between the germline ends. The CDR3 DNA follows: TGCGCCAGCGGACTGGACCGAGGGGGGACTGAAGCTTTCTTT. This gives the protein CASGLDRGGTEAFF.

The rearrangement uses TRBV6-5 and TRBJ1-1, with 8 bases matching TRBD1. The CDR3 runs 15 residues. Germline assignment: CDR1 MNHEY and CDR2 SVGAGI. Trimming removed 7 bases from V and 1 base from J; junction bases left unmatched: 8. This CDR3 reads CASIDGTGANTEAFF. CDR3 DNA: TGTGCCAGCATTGACGGGACAGGAGCGAACACTGAAGCTTTCTTT.

The V and J genes are TRBV7-9 and TRBJ2-7, with D unclear. V dropped 5 bases and J dropped 2 bases, with 13 bases sitting between them. The germline gives CDR1 SEHNR, CDR2 FQNEAQ (reference sequence). The CDR3 sequence is 14 residues long. The CDR3 DNA reads as TGTGCCAGCAGCCCGCCCGGAAACGCCTACGAGCAGTACTTC. Its protein is CASSPPGNAYEQYF.

The chain links TRBV4-1 to TRBJ1-2; no firm D call. This CDR3 has 15 amino acids. CDR1 MGHRA and CDR2 YSYEKL come from the germline V gene. The ends were cut back, 0 bases at V and 6 bases at J, with 14 bases in the middle. In nucleotides, the CDR3 is TGCGCCAGCAGCCAAGAAGGCCAGGTTTTGGATGGCTACACCTTC. Residues: CASSQEGQVLDGYTF.

V gene TRBV6-1 combines with J gene TRBJ1-2; D possibly corresponds to TRBD1 (5 bases). Trimming left V 7 bases short and J 1 base short, with 13 bases between. The CDR3 runs to 14 residues. Germline CDR1 MNHNS, CDR2 SASEGT. CDR3 region: CASKEGQLNYGYTF. CDR3 DNA: TGTGCCAGCAAAGAAGGACAACTTAACTATGGCTACACCTTC.

This chain joins TRBV6-1 and TRBJ2-7; no reliable D call. Germline V gene data show CDR1 as MNHNS and CDR2 as SASEGT. V lost 5 bases to trimming and J lost 5 bases, with 10 bases between them. This CDR3 contains 12 residues. This CDR3 is CASSSQLNEQYF. The CDR3 bases are TGTGCCAGCAGTTCCCAACTAAACGAGCAGTACTTC.

This clone turned up a few times. The chain combines TRBV7-9 with TRBJ2-7; unclear D gene. The ends were cut back, 5 bases at V and 5 bases at J, with 10 bases in the middle. This CDR3 spans 12 amino acids. The germline gives CDR1 SEHNR, CDR2 FQNEAQ (reference sequence). CDR3 amino acids: CASSPELHEQYF. DNA of the CDR3: TGTGCCAGCAGCCCCGAGTTGCACGAGCAGTACTTC.

This chain uses TRBV12-5 with TRBJ2-7; D is perhaps TRBD1 (5 bases). This CDR3 has 15 amino acids. V shed 2 bases and J shed 1 base, with 12 bases lying between them. Germline V gives CDR1 LGHNT, CDR2 FRNRAP. The CDR3 DNA sequence: TGTGCTAGTGGTTTGAGGGGAAGATCATCCTACGAGCAGTACTTC. Protein: CASGLRGRSSYEQYF.

The gene calls are TRBV10-3 and TRBJ1-1; TRBD1 is a possible D gene (5 bases). In germline, CDR1 is ENHRY, CDR2 SYGVKD. Trimming stripped 4 bases from V and 4 bases from J, with 13 bases between. This CDR3 has 14 residues. The CDR3 spells CAISGGFPPTEAFF. CDR3 nucleotides: TGTGCCATCAGTGGGGGCTTCCCGCCCACTGAAGCTTTCTTT.

The V call is TRBV14, the J call TRBJ2-3; a weak D match, TRBD2 (5 bases). Germline-derived CDR1 and CDR2 are SGHDN and FVKESK. V was cut by 4 bases and J by 2 bases, with 16 bases left in between. This CDR3 comprises 16 residues. The CDR3 protein is CASSPGVSLFTDTQYF. CDR3 bases: TGTGCCAGCAGCCCCGGGGTGTCCTTGTTCACAGATACGCAGTATTTT.

This rearrangement joins TRBV2 to TRBJ2-7; TRBD1 agrees at 11 bases. The germline gives CDR1 SNHLY, CDR2 FYNNEI. With 7 bases clipped from V and 2 bases from J, the junction kept 7 bases outside the gene matches. CDR3 size: 15 residues. CDR3 in DNA: TGTGCCAGCACCACCCTGGGACAGGGGGCCTACGAGCAGTACTTC. Amino acids: CASTTLGQGAYEQYF. The full variable domain, with the rest looked up from reference TRBV2 and TRBJ2-7, is EPEVTQTPSHQVTQMGQEVILRCVPISNHLYFYWYRQILGQKVEFLVSFYNNEISEKSEIFDDQFSVERPDGSNFTLKIRSTKLEDSAMYFCASTTLGQGAYEQYFGPGTRLTVT.

This clone was detected once. This chain uses TRBV12-5 with TRBJ2-5; 8 bases line up with TRBD1. This CDR3 has 15 amino acids. Germline CDR1 LGHNT, CDR2 FRNRAP. V trimming: 2 bases; J trimming: 5 bases; junction bases outside the gene matches: 7. The CDR3 coding sequence is TGTGCTAGTGGTTTGTCGACAGGGGAAGGGGAGACCCAGTACTTC. Residues: CASGLSTGEGETQYF. Based on the CDR3 plus reference TRBV12-5 and TRBJ2-5, the full variable domain is DARVTQTPRHKVTEMGQEVTMRCQPILGHNTVFWYRQTMMQGLELLAYFRNRAPLDDSGMPKDRFSAEMPDATLATLKIQPSEPRDSAVYFCASGLSTGEGETQYFGPGTRLLVL.

The V gene is TRBV30, the J gene TRBJ2-7, with D unresolved. The CDR3 covers 11 residues. V was clipped by 1 base and J by 3 bases, with 4 bases between them. Per germline, CDR1 GTSNPN and CDR2 SVGIG (reference sequence). The CDR3 spells CAWSANYEQYF. The CDR3, as DNA: TGTGCCTGGAGTGCTAACTACGAGCAGTACTTC.

V is TRBV5-6 and J is TRBJ1-1; D perhaps matches TRBD1 (5 bases). The CDR3 spans 14 residues. V was trimmed by 5 bases and J by 1 base, leaving 12 bases between them. Per germline, CDR1 SGHDT and CDR2 YYEEEE. The CDR3 DNA sequence: TGTGCCAGCAGATGGGGACCGCAGAACACTGAAGCTTTCTTT. Protein: CASRWGPQNTEAFF.

The chain has TRBV5-6 and TRBJ2-5; 7 bases fit TRBD1. The germline gives CDR1 SGHDT, CDR2 YYEEEE. The ends lost 4 bases at V and 4 bases at J; junction bases unmatched: 4. The CDR3 covers 13 residues. Written as DNA, the CDR3 is TGTGCCAGCAGCACGGGGACAGCAGAGACCCAGTACTTC. Protein sequence: CASSTGTAETQYF.

This chain connects TRBV27 to TRBJ1-1; perhaps TRBD1 as D (6 bases). This CDR3 contains 14 residues. V was trimmed by 8 bases and J by 1 base, leaving 14 bases between them. Germline V CDR1 and CDR2: MNHEY, SMNVEV (reference sequence). CDR3 amino acids: CASGMTGWNTEAFF. The CDR3 coding sequence is TGTGCCAGCGGCATGACAGGCTGGAACACTGAAGCTTTCTTT.

The J gene is TRBJ2-3, the V gene TRBV13, with 7 bases aligning to TRBD2. This CDR3 is 15 amino acids long. Germline V lookup: CDR1 PRHDT, CDR2 FYEKMQ (reference sequence). J was trimmed by 0 bases and V by 4 bases; bases with no gene match: 4. This chain's CDR3 is CASSSRTRSTDTQYF. DNA for the CDR3: TGTGCCAGCAGCTCCCGGACTAGGAGCACAGATACGCAGTATTTT.

V and J are TRBV2 and TRBJ2-7; D is undetermined. V was clipped by 2 bases and J by 5 bases, with 13 bases between them. The CDR3 covers 14 residues. From germline, CDR1 is SNHLY and CDR2 FYNNEI. This chain's CDR3 is CASSELLPQNEQYF. The CDR3 DNA is TGTGCCAGCAGTGAATTACTCCCCCAGAACGAGCAGTACTTC.

The rearrangement links TRBV30 to TRBJ2-7, with D perhaps TRBD2 (5 bases). This CDR3 spans 13 amino acids. V shed 1 base and J shed 2 bases, with 9 bases lying between them. Per the germline V gene, CDR1 is GTSNPN and CDR2 is SVGIG (reference sequence). CDR3 in amino acids: CAWSGGGAYEQYF. CDR3 DNA: TGTGCCTGGAGTGGCGGAGGAGCCTACGAGCAGTACTTC.

The V and J genes are TRBV6-1 and TRBJ1-4; no clear D gene. V was shortened by 2 bases and J by 0 bases, with 13 bases between the two germline ends. The CDR3 length is 17 residues. Germline V CDR1 and CDR2: MNHNS, SASEGT. The CDR3 reads CASSERGPLTTNEKLFF. The CDR3 DNA reads as TGTGCCAGCAGTGAAAGAGGGCCCCTTACAACTAATGAAAAACTGTTTTTT.